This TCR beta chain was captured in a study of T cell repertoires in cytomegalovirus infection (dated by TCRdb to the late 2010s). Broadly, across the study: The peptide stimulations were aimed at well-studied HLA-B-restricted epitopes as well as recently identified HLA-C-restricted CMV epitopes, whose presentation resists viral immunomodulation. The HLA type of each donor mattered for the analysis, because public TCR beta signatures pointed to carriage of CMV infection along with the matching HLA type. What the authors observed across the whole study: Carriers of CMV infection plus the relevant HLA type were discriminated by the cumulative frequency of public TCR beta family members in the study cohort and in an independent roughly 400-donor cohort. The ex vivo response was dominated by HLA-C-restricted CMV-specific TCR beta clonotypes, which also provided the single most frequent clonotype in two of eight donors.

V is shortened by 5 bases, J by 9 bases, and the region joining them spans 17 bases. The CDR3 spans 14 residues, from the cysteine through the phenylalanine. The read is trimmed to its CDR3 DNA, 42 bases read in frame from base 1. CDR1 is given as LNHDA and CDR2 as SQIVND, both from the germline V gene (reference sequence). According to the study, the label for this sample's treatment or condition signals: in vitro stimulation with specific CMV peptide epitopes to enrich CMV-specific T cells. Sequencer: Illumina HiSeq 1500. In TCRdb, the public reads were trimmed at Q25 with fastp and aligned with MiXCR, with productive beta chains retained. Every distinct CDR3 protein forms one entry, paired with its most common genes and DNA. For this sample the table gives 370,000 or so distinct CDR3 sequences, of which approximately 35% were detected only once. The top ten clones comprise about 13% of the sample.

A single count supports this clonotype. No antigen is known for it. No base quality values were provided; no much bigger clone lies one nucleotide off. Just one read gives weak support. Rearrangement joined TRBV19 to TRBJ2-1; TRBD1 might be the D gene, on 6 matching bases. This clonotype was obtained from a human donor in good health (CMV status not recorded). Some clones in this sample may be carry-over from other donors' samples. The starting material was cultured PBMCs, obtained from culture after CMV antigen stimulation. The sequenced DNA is TGTGCCAGTAGTTTGGCTAGGGGGTTGGGTGAGCAGTTCTTC. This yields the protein CASSLARGLGEQFF.